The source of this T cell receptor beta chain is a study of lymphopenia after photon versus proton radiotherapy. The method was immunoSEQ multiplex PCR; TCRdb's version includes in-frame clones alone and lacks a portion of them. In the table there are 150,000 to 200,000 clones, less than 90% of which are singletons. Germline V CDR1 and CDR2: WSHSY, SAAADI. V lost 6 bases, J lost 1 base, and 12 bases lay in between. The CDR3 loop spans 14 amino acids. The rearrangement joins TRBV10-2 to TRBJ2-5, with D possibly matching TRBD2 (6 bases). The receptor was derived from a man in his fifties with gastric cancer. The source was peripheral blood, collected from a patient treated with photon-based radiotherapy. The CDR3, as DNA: TGCGCCAGCAGCACTCTAGCGCCCCAAGAGACCCAGTACTTC. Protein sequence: CASSTLAPQETQYF.